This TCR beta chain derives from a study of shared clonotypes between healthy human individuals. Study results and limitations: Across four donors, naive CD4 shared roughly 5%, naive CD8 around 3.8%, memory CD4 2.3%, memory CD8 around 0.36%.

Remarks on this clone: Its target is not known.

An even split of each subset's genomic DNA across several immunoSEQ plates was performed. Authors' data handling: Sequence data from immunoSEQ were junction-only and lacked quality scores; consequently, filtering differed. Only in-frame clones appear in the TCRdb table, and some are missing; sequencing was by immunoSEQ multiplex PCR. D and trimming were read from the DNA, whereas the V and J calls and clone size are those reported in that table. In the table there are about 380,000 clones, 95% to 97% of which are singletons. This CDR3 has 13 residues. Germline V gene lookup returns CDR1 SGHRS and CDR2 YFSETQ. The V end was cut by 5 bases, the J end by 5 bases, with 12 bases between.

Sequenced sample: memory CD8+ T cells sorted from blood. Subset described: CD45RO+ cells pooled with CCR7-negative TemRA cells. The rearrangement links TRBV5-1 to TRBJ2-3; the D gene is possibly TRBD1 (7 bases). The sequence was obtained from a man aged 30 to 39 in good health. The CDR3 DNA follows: TGCGCCAGCAGTGCGGGACAGCTAGATACGCAGTATTTT. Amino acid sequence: CASSAGQLDTQYF.